The following is a T cell receptor beta chain sequence with its context. The antigen is not known. The record originates from a study of OX40 agonist ivuxolimab in advanced cancers. Study background: Each patient was given ivuxolimab into a vein every 2 weeks, at 0.01 to 10 mg/kg. Two patients with cutaneous melanoma and one with hepatocellular carcinoma, three in total, showed partial responses.

Libraries were prepared by immunoSEQ multiplex PCR; TCRdb keeps only in-frame clonotypes and omits some of them. Of about 77,000 clones listed, 87% are singletons. Looked up from germline, CDR1 is MDHEN and CDR2 is SYDVKM. V was clipped by 3 bases and J by 4 bases, with 12 bases between them. The CDR3 spans 14 residues. Findings of the study overall: The average count of expanded clones was higher among CD8+ T cells than among CD4+. At doses 0.1 to 3.0 mg/kg, CD4+ and CD8+ clones expanded.

This TCR was recovered from an adult with an advanced solid tumor such as melanoma, head and neck, liver or kidney cancer. The sequences come from CD4+ or CD8+ T cells sorted from blood, collected in a trial of the OX40 agonist ivuxolimab. The chain carries TRBV28 and TRBJ2-5, with D perhaps TRBD1 (5 bases). CDR3 residues: CASSLTALRETQYF. CDR3 sequence (DNA): TGTGCCAGCAGTTTGACAGCACTACGAGAGACCCAGTACTTC.